This entry lists 23 T cell receptor beta chains sequenced from one sample in a study of shared clonotypes between healthy human individuals. The table came from immunoSEQ multiplex PCR; TCRdb's copy has only in-frame clones and leaves some out. The sample holds about 960,000 clones, roughly 72% seen once. The sequencing input was memory CD4+ T cells sorted from blood. Subset: CD45RA-negative fraction. The receptors come from a man younger than 35 in good health.

The CDR3 DNA reads as TGTGCCAGCGGGCGAGGGGGCGCTTCCAGCAATCAGCCCCAGCATTTT. It specifies CASGRGGASSNQPQHF. The chain is built from TRBV28 and TRBJ1-5; 7 positions match TRBD1. In germline, CDR1 is MDHEN, CDR2 SYDVKM. CDR3 length equals 16 residues. V gave up 8 bases and J gave up 1 base; unmatched junction bases: 11.

The V and J genes are TRBV30 and TRBJ2-1; 9 bases are shared with TRBD2. The CDR3 covers 16 residues. V trimming: 2 bases; J trimming: 2 bases; junction bases outside the gene matches: 7. From germline, CDR1 is GTSNPN and CDR2 SVGIG (reference sequence). The CDR3 loop is CAWSPYSGRPYNEQFF. The CDR3 DNA follows: TGTGCCTGGAGTCCATACAGCGGGAGGCCCTACAATGAGCAGTTCTTC.

This clone was seen once. V and J are TRBV9 and TRBJ2-2; D is uncertain. Trimming took 0 bases from V and 2 from J, leaving 5 bases between them. CDR1 SGDLS and CDR2 YYNGEE come from the germline V gene. This CDR3 comprises 14 residues. The CDR3 loop reads CASSVEFNTGELFF. The CDR3 DNA sequence: TGTGCCAGCAGCGTAGAGTTTAACACCGGGGAGCTGTTTTTT.

The V and J genes are TRBV7-2 and TRBJ2-2, with D unresolved. Germline CDR1 reads SGHTA; CDR2 reads FQGNSA. V was trimmed by 5 bases and J by 0 bases, leaving 10 bases between them. The CDR3 has 15 amino acids. The CDR3 DNA reads TGTGCCAGCAGCCCGGCGAGTGCGAACACCGGGGAGCTGTTTTTT. Protein sequence: CASSPASANTGELFF.

Turning to this clone: One junction end disagrees with the germline gene, perhaps due to a read error. This sequence joins TRBV30 and TRBJ2-7; 10 bases map to TRBD1. The CDR3 is 11 residues long. CDR1 and CDR2 from the germline V gene are GTSNPN and SVGIG (reference sequence). CDR3 in amino acids: CAWSSRDRGHF. The CDR3, as DNA: TGTGCCTGGAGTTCCCGGGACAGGGGCCACTTC.

This sequence joins TRBV29-1 and TRBJ2-7, with a weak D call TRBD1 (6 bases). V was shortened by 3 bases and J by 1 base, with 10 bases between the two germline ends. CDR1 is SQVTM and CDR2 is ANQGSEA in the germline V gene. The CDR3 is made up of 13 amino acids. The CDR3 coding sequence is TGCAGCGTTGACGGGCAGGGGTCCTACGAGCAGTACTTC. This gives the protein CSVDGQGSYEQYF.

The rearrangement joins TRBV5-1 to TRBJ2-2; 7 bases align to TRBD2. Germline V gene lookup returns CDR1 SGHRS and CDR2 YFSETQ. This CDR3 region has 16 residues. J lost 7 bases, V lost 0 bases, and 9 bases had no gene match. The CDR3 loop is CASSLVGGSTVGELFF. The CDR3 nucleotides are TGCGCCAGCAGCTTGGTAGGCGGGAGTACGGTCGGGGAGCTGTTTTTT.

The chain employs TRBV5-1 and TRBJ2-6; 8 bases match TRBD1. CDR1 SGHRS and CDR2 YFSETQ come from the germline V gene. V lost 4 bases and J lost 0; bases outside the gene matches: 6. CDR3 length: 17 amino acids. The CDR3 sequence is CASSPGQVSSGANVLTF. The CDR3 coding sequence is TGCGCCAGCAGCCCGGGACAGGTCAGCTCTGGGGCCAACGTCCTGACTTTC. Full variable domain (rest looked up from reference TRBV5-1 and TRBJ2-6): KAGVTQTPRYLIKTRGQQVTLSCSPISGHRSVSWYQQTPGQGLQFLFEYFSETQRNKGNFPGRFSGRQFSNSRSEMNVSTLELGDSALYLCASSPGQVSSGANVLTFGAGSRLTVL.

In this sample, this clone turned up a few times. The J gene is TRBJ2-3, the V gene TRBV7-9; either TRBD1 or TRBD2 may supply D (5 bases each). Trimming left V 1 base short and J 6 bases short, with 11 bases between. The germline gives CDR1 SEHNR, CDR2 FQNEAQ (reference sequence). This CDR3 spans 14 amino acids. This CDR3 is CASSLDRGGDTQYF. The CDR3 nucleotides read TGTGCCAGCAGCTTAGACCGGGGCGGCGATACGCAGTATTTT.

V is TRBV7-9 and J is TRBJ1-1; D is perhaps TRBD1 (6 bases). V was clipped by 5 bases and J by 1 base, with 11 bases between them. Germline CDR1 reads SEHNR; CDR2 reads FQNEAQ (reference sequence). The CDR3 totals 14 residues. CDR3: CASSKQGSNTEAFF. In nucleotides, the CDR3 is TGTGCCAGCAGCAAACAGGGATCGAACACTGAAGCTTTCTTT.

This sequence joins TRBV10-3 and TRBJ2-2; 8 bases match TRBD1. Germline-derived CDR1 and CDR2 are ENHRY and SYGVKD. Trimming cost V 5 bases and J 5 bases; bases outside gene matches: 22. The CDR3 extends over 20 amino acids. CDR3 nucleotide sequence: TGTGCCATCAGTCCCCGGACAGGGCGTCCGACACCCGGAGTAACCGGGGAGCTGTTTTTT. Translating gives CAISPRTGRPTPGVTGELFF.

The chain joins TRBV11-2 to TRBJ2-3; D is undetermined. V was shortened by 1 base and J by 2 bases, with 10 bases between the two germline ends. The CDR3 has 15 amino acids. Germline V lookup: CDR1 SGHAT, CDR2 FQNNGV. CDR3 amino acids: CASSLAGRYTDTQYF. CDR3 coding DNA: TGTGCCAGCAGCTTAGCAGGCAGATACACAGATACGCAGTATTTT.

The rearrangement links TRBV6-6 to TRBJ1-2; maybe TRBD1 (5 bases). Per germline, CDR1 MNHNY and CDR2 SVGAGI (reference sequence). The CDR3 spans 16 residues. V lost 0 bases, J lost 4 bases, and 15 bases lay in between. The CDR3 spells CASSYSYGGEVYGYTF. The CDR3 DNA is TGTGCCAGCAGTTACTCGTACGGGGGGGAAGTCTATGGCTACACCTTC.

This chain links TRBV7-2 with TRBJ1-3; the D gene is possibly TRBD1 (6 bases). Trimming took off 2 bases at V and 2 bases at J, with 13 bases between the two ends. This CDR3 has 16 amino acids. In germline, CDR1 is SGHTA, CDR2 FQGNSA. The CDR3 is CASSLSGAPPGNTIYF. Written as DNA, the CDR3 is TGTGCCAGCAGCTTATCGGGGGCCCCCCCTGGAAACACCATATATTTT.

This chain links TRBV19 with TRBJ1-6; 7 bases are shared with TRBD1. J was trimmed by 4 bases and V by 7 bases; bases with no gene match: 4. The CDR3 runs 14 residues. The V gene's germline CDR1 is LNHDA and CDR2 SQIVND (reference sequence). The DNA of the CDR3 is TGTGCCAGTACAGGGGGGGTGTATAATTCACCCCTCCACTTT. Amino acids: CASTGGVYNSPLHF.

The chain is built from TRBV7-2 and TRBJ2-1; D is unresolved. The germline V gene has CDR1 SGHTA and CDR2 FQGNSA. Trimming removed 5 bases at V and 7 bases at J, with 9 bases between. CDR3 length: 12 amino acids. The CDR3 reads CASSINRNEQFF. The CDR3 DNA reads as TGTGCCAGCAGCATAAACCGGAATGAGCAGTTCTTC.

The chain carries TRBV6-6 and TRBJ1-5, with 7 bases fitting TRBD1. CDR1 is MNHNY and CDR2 is SVGAGI in the germline V gene (reference sequence). Unmatched junction bases numbered 12, after V lost 5 bases and J lost 5 bases. There are 16 residues in the CDR3. The CDR3: CASSPPGRGNDQPQHF. CDR3 DNA sequence: TGTGCCAGCAGTCCCCCGGGCAGGGGGAATGATCAGCCCCAGCATTTT.

In its sample, this clone was seen many times. The gene calls are TRBV5-4 and TRBJ2-2; 7 positions agree with TRBD2. The V gene end was trimmed by 1 base and the J gene end by 1 base; junction bases not matched to a gene: 7. The CDR3 loop spans 17 amino acids. Germline CDR1 and CDR2: SGHNT and YYREEE (reference sequence). DNA of the CDR3: TGTGCCAGCAGCTTGTTGGGCGGGAGTAGGAACACCGGGGAGCTGTTTTTT. It specifies CASSLLGGSRNTGELFF. The entire variable domain, with the rest obtained from reference TRBV5-4 and TRBJ2-2, is as follows: ETGVTQSPTHLIKTRGQQVTLRCSSQSGHNTVSWYQQALGQGPQFIFQYYREEENGRGNFPPRFSGLQFPNYSSELNVNALELDDSALYLCASSLLGGSRNTGELFFGEGSRLTVL.

Of note for this clone: A much bigger clone sits one base away, suggesting this may be a read error. The V and J genes are TRBV11-2 and TRBJ1-5; no clear D gene. The CDR3 sequence is 13 residues long. V was clipped by 3 bases and J by 0 bases, with 3 bases between them. The germline V gene encodes CDR1 SGHAT and CDR2 FQNNGV. CDR3 amino acids: CASSFYSNQPQHF. The CDR3 DNA sequence: TGTGCCAGCAGCTTTTATAGCAATCAGCCCCAGCATTTT.

CDR3 in DNA: TGTGCCAGCTCAACCGGACAGGGTATAACCGAAGCTTTCTTT. Its translation is CASSTGQGITEAFF. The J gene is TRBJ1-1, the V gene TRBV18, with 8 nucleotides matching TRBD1. With 5 bases clipped from V and 8 bases from J, the junction kept 10 bases outside the gene matches. The CDR3 sequence is 14 residues long. The germline CDR1 and CDR2 sequences are KGHSH and LQKENI.

The J gene is TRBJ1-2, the V gene TRBV4-2, with D hard to call. The V gene lost 5 bases and the J gene lost 8 bases, with 12 bases spanning the gap. The CDR3 consists of 12 residues. From germline, CDR1 is LGHNA and CDR2 YNFKEQ. This CDR3 reads CASSLDLEGYTF. The CDR3 DNA sequence: TGTGCCAGCAGCTTGGATTTAGAAGGCTACACCTTC.

This clone was recorded once. The genes are TRBV11-3 and TRBJ2-3, with D unclear. The CDR3 contains 13 residues. Looked up from germline, CDR1 is SGHNT and CDR2 is YENEEA. V dropped 5 bases and J dropped 4 bases, with 10 bases sitting between them. The CDR3 DNA reads TGTGCCAGCAGCCAAGCCCCTTCAGATACGCAGTATTTT. The encoded protein is CASSQAPSDTQYF.

For this clone: A far larger clone differs by one base, so this is likely a read error. Other DNA sequences within the sample encode an identical CDR3. The chain's CDR3 is CASSLEETQYF. The CDR3 nucleotides read TGTGCCAGCAGCTTAGAAGAGACCCAGTACTTC. The chain is built from TRBV13 and TRBJ2-5, with D unclear. Trimming shortened V by 1 base and J by 3 bases, and 0 bases separated the two germline ends. The CDR3 contains 11 residues. Germline values: CDR1 PRHDT, CDR2 FYEKMQ (reference sequence). Full variable domain (rest looked up from reference TRBV13 and TRBJ2-5): AAGVIQSPRHLIKEKRETATLKCYPIPRHDTVYWYQQGPGQDPQFLISFYEKMQSDKGSIPDRFSAQQFSDYHSELNMSSLELGDSALYFCASSLEETQYFGPGTRLLVL.